This T cell receptor beta chain is from a study of shared clonotypes between healthy human individuals. Study-level results: Generation probabilities of non-shared clonotypes were lower (relative to those shared by all four donors).

The protocol was immunoSEQ multiplex PCR, while the TCRdb copy is restricted to in-frame clones and leaves out a portion. The top ten clones hold around 0.33% of a sample with fewer than 1.8 million clones, approximately 98.5% of them seen once. Germline V gene data show CDR1 as SGHVS and CDR2 as FQNEAQ. Losses at the gene ends were 0 bases for V and 15 bases for J; bases not matched to a gene: 8. This CDR3 comprises 15 residues. About this clone itself: No antigen is known for it.

The clonotype originates from a man between 25 and 39 years old in good health. The chain is built from TRBV7-8 and TRBJ2-1; 13 positions match TRBD2. Sequenced sample: naive CD4+ T cells sorted from blood. Subset of the sample: CD45RA+ positively selected. CDR3 region: CASSLARLAGGEPFF. The CDR3 DNA follows: TGTGCCAGCAGCTTAGCGCGACTAGCGGGGGGTGAACCGTTCTTC.